The present entry profiles one T cell receptor beta chain with its context. What antigen it recognizes has not been identified. No base-level quality is on record; no much larger clone is a single base apart. CDR1 SEHNR and CDR2 FQNEAQ were looked up in the germline V gene (reference sequence). CDR3 length: 12 amino acids, cysteine to phenylalanine. CDR3 DNA is the only sequence kept; it has 36 bases, read in frame from the first base. V and J lose 8 bases and 0 bases, and a span of 6 bases separates them. Donors were healthy HIV-negative adults with no recently reported acute infections or vaccinations. Every donor was a Caucasian adult residing in Nashville, Tennessee, USA. Magnetic negative selection was used to enrich CD4+ T cells, after which naive cells were positively selected on CD45RA and the negative fraction became the memory subset. Blood was obtained by leukapheresis, after which PBMCs were separated by Ficoll-Histopaque density gradient centrifugation and cryopreserved in liquid nitrogen vapor phase. Analytical flow cytometry was used to check the purity and quantity of each magnetically sorted T cell population. Genomic DNA was isolated from every sorted fraction and measured by UV absorbance on a Nanodrop 2000c.

This specimen comes from a study of shared clonotypes between healthy human individuals (TCRdb year 2020). Regarding the complete study: A few men and a couple of women, aged 18 to 49 years, made up the cohort. Per donor, three plates each were used for CD4 naive and CD4 memory, two for CD8 naive, and one for CD8 memory. To estimate repertoire size and how much clonotypes are shared between individuals, the study performed deep sequencing of blood TCR repertoires from a few healthy adults. To increase sequencing depth and limit assay-specific biases, different laboratories used diverse techniques to prepare libraries and sequence TCR repertoires. Between about 0.8 and 9 billion PBMCs per donor were obtained by leukapheresis. General conclusions and limits of the study: Higher generation probabilities were observed for clonotypes shared by all four sorted-subset donors than for non-shared clonotypes. Estimated clonotype richness was generally larger for naive than for memory subsets. Roughly 5% of naive CD4, more than 3% of naive CD8, approximately 2% of memory CD4, and over 0.35% of memory CD8 clonotypes were shared across several donors. Pairwise subsampling led to the expectation that sequencing depth would affect the degree of clonotype sharing among donors. Incomplete sequencing was indicated by rarefaction of sorted-subset datasets, despite the large sequencing depth. The genetic and exposure-history diversity represented was limited by the small number of donors. Sampling was restricted to blood, and TCR repertoires in tissues likely differ from the TCR repertoires found in blood.

Using the deep immunoSEQ assay, multiplex PCR amplified TCR CDR3 regions from genomic DNA. For each cell subset, the extracted genomic DNA was distributed evenly across all wells of several immunoSEQ 96-well plates, and each plate served as one replicate. Each replicate PCR for sorted subsets received approximately 220 ng genomic DNA, equal to some 32,000 T cell genomes. The purified libraries were quantified using a Qubit 3.0 fluorometer, sized with a Bioanalyzer 2100, and then quantified again using the KAPA Library Quantification kit. Every immunoSEQ 96-well plate was sequenced on a dedicated single-read 150-cycle Illumina NextSeq 550 flow cell. On the study's bioinformatics: Because only junctional sequences without quality scores were contained in the immunoSEQ output, filtering matching that applied to full-length reads could not be performed. To assign V/J genes and CDR3, sequences were annotated against IMGT germline references using PyIR, a Python wrapper for IgBLAST v1.9. Any read was removed if the V/J assignment was weak (E-value above 1e-6), the CDR3 was missing, or the read contained stop codons, out-of-frame junctions, or ambiguous translated residues. V3J clonotypes were defined as sequences sharing an identical inferred V gene, J gene, and CDR3 amino acid sequence. To compute the percentage overlap between repertoires, the number of shared unique clonotypes was divided by the size of the smaller repertoire. Repertoire richness was assessed with RTK rarefaction, the Chao1 estimator, and Recon v2.1 estimates of unobserved clonotypes. For all TCRbeta clonotypes obtained by the gDNA method from a few donors, generation probabilities were computed with OLGA. The table comes from immuneACCESS by way of TCRdb, which keeps in-frame sequences with V and J called. Part of the clones is missing from these tables; in studies checked, under half for an unresolved V gene and the rest for unknown reasons. The V and J calls and clone size come from that table; D and trimming were worked out from the DNA. The sample includes over a million clones, with roughly 96% observed a single time. The top ten clones comprise over 1% of the sample.

This clonotype was sampled from a man aged 30 to 39 in good health. This chain joins TRBV7-9 to TRBJ2-3, with an unclear D gene assignment. The sample taken for sequencing was naive CD4+ T cells sorted from blood. This specimen's cell subset or site label, interpreted: CD45RA+ positively selected. CDR3 sequence: CASVPSTDTQYF. The DNA sequence is as follows: TGTGCCAGCGTTCCTAGCACAGATACGCAGTATTTT.